The 24 T cell receptor beta chains in this list originate from one sample, sequenced in a study of long-term antiretroviral therapy in people with HIV. The authors ran the immunoSEQ assay, v3.0, at survey level. Sequenced by immunoSEQ multiplex PCR; TCRdb stores in-frame clones only, minus some. Of some 3,500 clones listed, roughly 88% are singletons. The sample in question was unsorted PBMCs, obtained 0.3 years after starting antiretroviral therapy. These receptors were obtained from a woman aged 50 to 60 with HIV.

V gene TRBV6-6 combines with J gene TRBJ1-4, with 7 bases that match TRBD1. Germline V gene sequence: CDR1 MNHNY, CDR2 SVGAGI (reference sequence). The CDR3 runs 14 residues. Trimming at V came to 2 bases and at J to 6 bases, leaving 3 bases not matched to a gene. The CDR3 reads CASSYRGGDEKLFF. The CDR3 region has the DNA TGTGCCAGCAGTTACAGAGGGGGCGATGAAAAACTGTTTTTT.

The J gene is TRBJ1-2, the V gene TRBV7-8, with 12 bases identical to TRBD1. Germline CDR1 is SGHVS and CDR2 is FQNEAQ. This CDR3 comprises 15 residues. The ends lost 4 bases at V and 4 bases at J; junction bases unmatched: 4. The CDR3 DNA reads TGTGCCAGCAGCTGGGGACAGGGGGCCGGCTATGGCTACACCTTC. The encoded protein is CASSWGQGAGYGYTF.

V gene TRBV5-5 combines with J gene TRBJ1-6; TRBD1 aligns across 7 bases. Trimming took 4 bases from V and 3 from J; bases not matched to a gene: 10. CDR3 length equals 17 residues. Germline V gene data show CDR1 as SGHKS and CDR2 as YYEKEE (reference sequence). The CDR3 nucleotides are TGTGCCAGCAGCAGAAACACGGGACAGCGCTATAATTCACCCCTCCACTTT. Encoded protein: CASSRNTGQRYNSPLHF.

The chain links TRBV6-4 to TRBJ2-3; 7 nucleotides align to TRBD1. This CDR3 has 15 amino acids. V lost 0 bases and J lost 1; bases outside the gene matches: 1. Germline values: CDR1 MRHNA, CDR2 SNTAGT. The DNA of the CDR3 is TGTGCCAGCAGTGACTCCGGGACAGGCACAGATACGCAGTATTTT. Translated: CASSDSGTGTDTQYF.

The chain links TRBV11-3 to TRBJ2-5; possible D gene TRBD2, 6 bases. The CDR3 loop spans 16 amino acids. Deletions cut 1 base from V and 4 bases from J, with 16 bases between. Germline V gene sequence: CDR1 SGHNT, CDR2 YENEEA. The CDR3 protein is CASSLGQTLGGETQYF. In DNA form, the CDR3 reads TGTGCCAGCAGCTTAGGGCAGACCTTGGGGGGAGAGACCCAGTACTTC. The full variable domain, with the rest looked up from reference TRBV11-3 and TRBJ2-5, is EAGVVQSPRYKIIEKKQPVAFWCNPISGHNTLYWYLQNLGQGPELLIRYENEEAVDDSQLPKDRFSAERLKGVDSTLKIQPAELGDSAVYLCASSLGQTLGGETQYFGPGTRLLVL.

The rearrangement links TRBV30 to TRBJ2-2; possibly TRBD2 for D (6 bases). The CDR3 runs 14 residues. Germline-derived CDR1 and CDR2 are GTSNPN and SVGIG (reference sequence). V gave up 3 bases and J gave up 5 bases, with 13 bases separating them. CDR3 protein: CAWRVDRGTGELFF. Written as DNA, the CDR3 is TGTGCCTGGAGGGTGGATCGGGGGACCGGGGAGCTGTTTTTT.

This clone was observed a single time. The rearrangement joins TRBV9 to TRBJ1-2; D is undetermined. The germline V gene encodes CDR1 SGDLS and CDR2 YYNGEE. Trimming stripped 0 bases from V and 6 bases from J, with 15 bases between. This CDR3 contains 15 residues. DNA of the CDR3: TGTGCCAGCAGCGTAGAAGGGAGCCGACGGGATGGCTACACCTTC. Amino acids: CASSVEGSRRDGYTF.

This chain connects TRBV11-2 to TRBJ2-1; perhaps TRBD2 as D (7 bases). The CDR3 has 17 amino acids. The V gene's germline CDR1 is SGHAT and CDR2 FQNNGV. V was cut by 1 base and J by 0 bases, with 13 bases left in between. This CDR3 reads CASSLGRGGLSYNEQFF. CDR3 DNA: TGTGCCAGCAGCTTAGGAAGGGGGGGCCTCTCCTACAATGAGCAGTTCTTC.

This clone was recorded a few times. V gene TRBV27 combines with J gene TRBJ2-7; D not resolved. Germline V lookup: CDR1 MNHEY, CDR2 SMNVEV (reference sequence). There are 13 residues in the CDR3. Trimming shortened V by 5 bases and J by 1 base, and 9 bases separated the two germline ends. CDR3 region: CASSTVLSYEQYF. The CDR3 DNA sequence: TGTGCCAGCAGTACCGTCCTATCCTACGAGCAGTACTTC.

The gene calls are TRBV19 and TRBJ2-2; TRBD2 aligns across 12 bases. Germline values: CDR1 LNHDA, CDR2 SQIVND (reference sequence). This CDR3 has 17 residues. The junction had 9 bases not matched to a gene; V was cut back by 3 bases and J by 7 bases. CDR3 in amino acids: CASSIPPTSGGGGELFF. CDR3 DNA: TGTGCCAGTAGTATTCCTCCGACTAGCGGGGGCGGCGGGGAGCTGTTTTTT. Drawing the rest from reference TRBV19 and TRBJ2-2, the complete variable domain is DGGITQSPKYLFRKEGQNVTLSCEQNLNHDAMYWYRQDPGQGLRLIYYSQIVNDFQKGDIAEGYSVSREKKESFPLTVTSAQKNPTAFYLCASSIPPTSGGGGELFFGEGSRLTVL.

This sequence joins TRBV5-5 and TRBJ1-2, with D maybe TRBD1 (5 bases). The CDR3 has 15 residues. V lost 4 bases, J lost 5 bases, and 18 bases lay in between. From germline, CDR1 is SGHKS and CDR2 YYEKEE (reference sequence). CDR3 residues: CASSATGALNYGYTF. CDR3 sequence (DNA): TGTGCCAGCAGCGCAACCGGGGCACTGAATTATGGCTACACCTTC.

V usage is TRBV28 and J usage is TRBJ1-6, with TRBD1 matching 7 bases. The CDR3 loop spans 15 amino acids. J was trimmed by 10 bases and V by 5 bases; bases with no gene match: 11. Germline CDR1 is MDHEN and CDR2 is SYDVKM. CDR3 loop: CASSPGPGGISPLHF. The CDR3, as DNA: TGTGCCAGCAGTCCGGGACCAGGGGGTATATCACCCCTCCACTTT.

J is TRBJ2-1 and V is TRBV2; tentatively, D is TRBD1 (6 bases). From germline, CDR1 is SNHLY and CDR2 FYNNEI. V lost 4 bases and J lost 5, with 18 bases in between. CDR3 length equals 16 residues. In nucleotides, the CDR3 is TGTGCCAGCAGTGTTTTGGGGGCGTCAGCAGACAATGAGCAGTTCTTC. It codes for CASSVLGASADNEQFF. The whole variable domain, filled in from reference TRBV2 and TRBJ2-1, reads EPEVTQTPSHQVTQMGQEVILRCVPISNHLYFYWYRQILGQKVEFLVSFYNNEISEKSEIFDDQFSVERPDGSNFTLKIRSTKLEDSAMYFCASSVLGASADNEQFFGPGTRLTVL.

The V call is TRBV19, the J call TRBJ1-2; no firm D call. Germline values: CDR1 LNHDA, CDR2 SQIVND (reference sequence). Trimming removed 7 bases from V and 0 bases from J, with 9 bases in between. The CDR3 sequence is 13 residues long. The DNA for the CDR3 is TGTGCCAGTAAGTCCGTGACTAACTATGGCTACACCTTC. Translated: CASKSVTNYGYTF. Full variable domain (missing parts from reference TRBV19 and TRBJ1-2): DGGITQSPKYLFRKEGQNVTLSCEQNLNHDAMYWYRQDPGQGLRLIYYSQIVNDFQKGDIAEGYSVSREKKESFPLTVTSAQKNPTAFYLCASKSVTNYGYTFGSGTRLTVV.

J is TRBJ2-5 and V is TRBV5-1, with TRBD2 identical over 11 bases. Per the germline V gene, CDR1 is SGHRS and CDR2 is YFSETQ. The CDR3 is 15 amino acids. V trimming: 3 bases; J trimming: 2 bases; junction bases outside the gene matches: 3. CDR3 nucleotides: TGCGCCAGCAGCTCTAGCGGGGGGCCTCAAGAGACCCAGTACTTC. Encoded protein: CASSSSGGPQETQYF. The full variable domain, rest sourced from reference TRBV5-1 and TRBJ2-5, is KAGVTQTPRYLIKTRGQQVTLSCSPISGHRSVSWYQQTPGQGLQFLFEYFSETQRNKGNFPGRFSGRQFSNSRSEMNVSTLELGDSALYLCASSSSGGPQETQYFGPGTRLLVL.

This clone has only a few counts. The rearrangement uses TRBV4-3 and TRBJ2-2; weak D call: TRBD1 (6 bases). The CDR3 is made up of 16 amino acids. Germline-derived CDR1 and CDR2 are LGHNA and YSLEER. The V end was cut by 0 bases, the J end by 1 base, with 9 bases between. For the CDR3, the DNA is TGCGCCAGCAGCCAAGATTCGACAGGGAACACCGGGGAGCTGTTTTTT. Amino acids: CASSQDSTGNTGELFF.

The CDR3 spells CASSIGLAGVPNTGELFF. CDR3 bases: TGTGCCAGTAGTATAGGGCTAGCGGGGGTCCCGAACACCGGGGAGCTGTTTTTT. The V and J genes are TRBV19 and TRBJ2-2; TRBD2 matches at 10 bases. CDR1 is LNHDA and CDR2 is SQIVND in the germline V gene (reference sequence). J was trimmed by 0 bases and V by 1 base; bases with no gene match: 5. This CDR3 has 18 amino acids.

The chain uses TRBV9 and TRBJ2-7, with D possibly being TRBD1 (6 bases). From germline, CDR1 is SGDLS and CDR2 YYNGEE. V was clipped by 0 bases and J by 6 bases, with 13 bases between them. This CDR3 has 14 amino acids. In DNA, the CDR3 is TGTGCCAGCAGCGTAGAACCAGGGGTCTTCGAGCAGTACTTC. Translating it yields CASSVEPGVFEQYF.

This chain links TRBV2 with TRBJ2-7, with D possibly being TRBD2 (6 bases). Per germline, CDR1 SNHLY and CDR2 FYNNEI. This CDR3 spans 14 amino acids. V lost 2 bases to trimming and J lost 4 bases, with 12 bases between them. CDR3 loop: CASSETAGPYEQYF. The CDR3 DNA reads TGTGCCAGCAGTGAAACGGCGGGACCTTACGAGCAGTACTTC.

V is TRBV6-1 and J is TRBJ2-4; TRBD2 matches 13 bases. The V gene end was trimmed by 9 bases and the J gene end by 7 bases; junction bases not matched to a gene: 6. This CDR3 contains 14 residues. Germline lookup yields CDR1 MNHNS and CDR2 SASEGT. CDR3: CASTSGGARNIQYF. The CDR3 DNA follows: TGTGCCAGTACTAGCGGGGGGGCTCGTAACATTCAGTACTTC.

The rearrangement joins TRBV10-3 to TRBJ1-1, with D unclear. The V gene lost 1 base and the J gene lost 1 base, with 4 bases spanning the gap. CDR3 length: 13 residues. CDR1 ENHRY and CDR2 SYGVKD come from the germline V gene. The CDR3 protein is CAISELENTEAFF. CDR3 nucleotide sequence: TGTGCCATCAGTGAGTTAGAGAACACTGAAGCTTTCTTT.

This clone was picked up one time. The chain is built from TRBV5-8 and TRBJ2-1; 8 bases fit TRBD1. There are 15 residues in the CDR3. From germline, CDR1 is SGHTS and CDR2 YDEGEE. Germline trimming cut 0 bases from V and 7 bases from J; bases unmatched to any gene: 6. The CDR3 sequence: CASSLVRDRGNEQFF. DNA of the CDR3: TGTGCCAGCAGCTTGGTCCGTGACAGGGGTAATGAGCAGTTCTTC.

V gene TRBV7-2 combines with J gene TRBJ2-3; TRBD2 agrees at 8 bases. The germline V gene encodes CDR1 SGHTA and CDR2 FQGNSA. Trimming took 5 bases from V and 4 from J; bases not matched to a gene: 5. The CDR3 has 14 amino acids. DNA for the CDR3: TGTGCCAGCAGCAGGCGGGGGGCCCCAGATACGCAGTATTTT. Translating gives CASSRRGAPDTQYF.

The count of this clone is one. The chain uses TRBV5-2 and TRBJ2-6; whether TRBD1, the table's D call, matches the DNA was not checked. TRBV5-2 is termed a pseudogene. This CDR3 is built from 17 residues. Here the CDR3 DNA reads TGTGCCAGCAAATATAACAGTACACAAAGTCGGGCCAACGTCCTGACTTTC. Its translation: CASKYNSTQSRANVLTF.